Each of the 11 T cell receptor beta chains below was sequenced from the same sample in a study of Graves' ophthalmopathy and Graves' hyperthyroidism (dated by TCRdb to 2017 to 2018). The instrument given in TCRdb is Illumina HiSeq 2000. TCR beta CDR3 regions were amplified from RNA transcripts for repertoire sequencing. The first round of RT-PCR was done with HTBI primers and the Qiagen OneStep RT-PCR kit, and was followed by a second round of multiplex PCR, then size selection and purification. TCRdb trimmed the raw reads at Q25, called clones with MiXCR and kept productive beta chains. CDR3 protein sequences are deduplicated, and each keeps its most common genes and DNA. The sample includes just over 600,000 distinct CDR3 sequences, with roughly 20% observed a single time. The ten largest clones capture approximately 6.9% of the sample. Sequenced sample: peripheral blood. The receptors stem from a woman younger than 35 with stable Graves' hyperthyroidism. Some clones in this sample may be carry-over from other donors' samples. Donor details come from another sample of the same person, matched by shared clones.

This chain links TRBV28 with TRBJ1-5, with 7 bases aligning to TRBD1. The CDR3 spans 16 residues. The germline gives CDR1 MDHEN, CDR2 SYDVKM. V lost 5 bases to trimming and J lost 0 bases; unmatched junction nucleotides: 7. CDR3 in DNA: TGTGCCAGCAGTATAACAGGGGAATATAGCAATCAGCCCCAGCATTTT. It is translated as CASSITGEYSNQPQHF.

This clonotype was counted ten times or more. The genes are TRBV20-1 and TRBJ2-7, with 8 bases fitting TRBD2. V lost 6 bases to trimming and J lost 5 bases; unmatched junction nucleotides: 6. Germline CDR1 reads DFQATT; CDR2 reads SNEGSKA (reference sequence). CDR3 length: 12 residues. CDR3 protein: CSARGVRDEQYF. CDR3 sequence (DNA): TGCAGTGCGCGGGGGGTGAGGGACGAGCAGTACTTC.

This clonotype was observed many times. The CDR3, as DNA: TGCGCCAGCAGCCAAGGGCCGGGTACCAAAAACATTCAGTACTTC. Protein sequence: CASSQGPGTKNIQYF. V is TRBV4-1 and J is TRBJ2-4; D is unresolved. This CDR3 has 15 amino acids. Germline loops: CDR1 MGHRA, CDR2 YSYEKL. V was pared by 1 base and J by 2 bases, with 9 bases between.

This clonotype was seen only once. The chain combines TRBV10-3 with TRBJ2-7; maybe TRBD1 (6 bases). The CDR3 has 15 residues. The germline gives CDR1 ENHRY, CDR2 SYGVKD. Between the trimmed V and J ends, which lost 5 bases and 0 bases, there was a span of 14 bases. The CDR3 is CAISQGLLSSYEQYF. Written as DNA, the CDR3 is TGTGCCATCAGTCAGGGGCTCCTGAGCTCCTACGAGCAGTACTTC.

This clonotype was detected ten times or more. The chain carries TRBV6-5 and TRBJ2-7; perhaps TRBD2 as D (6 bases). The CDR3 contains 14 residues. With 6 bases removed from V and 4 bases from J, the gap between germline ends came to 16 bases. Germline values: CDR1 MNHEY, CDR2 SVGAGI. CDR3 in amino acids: CASSQLAKTYEQYF. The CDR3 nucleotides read TGTGCCAGCAGCCAGCTAGCGAAAACGTACGAGCAGTACTTC.

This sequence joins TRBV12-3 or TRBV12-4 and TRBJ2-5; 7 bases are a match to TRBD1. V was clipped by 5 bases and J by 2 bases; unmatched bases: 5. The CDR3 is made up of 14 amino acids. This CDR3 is CASSGDSGQETQYF. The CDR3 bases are TGTGCCAGCAGTGGGGACAGTGGGCAAGAGACCCAGTACTTC.

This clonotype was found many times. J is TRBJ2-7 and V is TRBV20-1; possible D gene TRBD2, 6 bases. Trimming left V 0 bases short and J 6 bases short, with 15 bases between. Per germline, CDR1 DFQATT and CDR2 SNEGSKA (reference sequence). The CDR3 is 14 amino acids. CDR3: CSAREGGEVGEQYF. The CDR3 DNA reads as TGCAGTGCTAGAGAGGGGGGAGAGGTAGGCGAGCAGTACTTC.

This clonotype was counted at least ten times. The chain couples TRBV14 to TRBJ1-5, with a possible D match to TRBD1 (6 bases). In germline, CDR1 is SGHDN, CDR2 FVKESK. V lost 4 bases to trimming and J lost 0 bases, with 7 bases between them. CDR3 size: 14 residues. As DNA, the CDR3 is TGTGCCAGCAGCCCCAGGGGTAGCAATCAGCCCCAGCATTTT. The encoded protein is CASSPRGSNQPQHF.

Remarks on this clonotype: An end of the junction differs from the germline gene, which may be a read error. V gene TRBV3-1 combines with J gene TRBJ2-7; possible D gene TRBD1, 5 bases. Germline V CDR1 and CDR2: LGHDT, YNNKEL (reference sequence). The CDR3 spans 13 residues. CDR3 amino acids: CAGSADSTYEQYF. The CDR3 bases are TGTGCCGGCAGCGCAGACAGCACCTACGAGCAGTACTTC.

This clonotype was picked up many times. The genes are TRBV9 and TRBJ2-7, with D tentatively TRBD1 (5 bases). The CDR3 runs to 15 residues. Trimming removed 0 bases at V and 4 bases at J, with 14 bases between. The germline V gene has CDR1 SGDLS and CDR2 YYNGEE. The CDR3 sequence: CASSVDSQGRYEQYF. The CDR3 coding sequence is TGTGCCAGCAGCGTAGATTCGCAGGGCAGATACGAGCAGTACTTC.

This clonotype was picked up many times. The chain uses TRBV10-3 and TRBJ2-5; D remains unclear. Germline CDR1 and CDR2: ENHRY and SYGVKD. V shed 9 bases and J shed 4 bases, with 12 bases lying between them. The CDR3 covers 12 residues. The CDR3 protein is CAIRAVGETQYF. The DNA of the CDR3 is TGTGCCATTCGGGCAGTGGGAGAGACCCAGTACTTC.